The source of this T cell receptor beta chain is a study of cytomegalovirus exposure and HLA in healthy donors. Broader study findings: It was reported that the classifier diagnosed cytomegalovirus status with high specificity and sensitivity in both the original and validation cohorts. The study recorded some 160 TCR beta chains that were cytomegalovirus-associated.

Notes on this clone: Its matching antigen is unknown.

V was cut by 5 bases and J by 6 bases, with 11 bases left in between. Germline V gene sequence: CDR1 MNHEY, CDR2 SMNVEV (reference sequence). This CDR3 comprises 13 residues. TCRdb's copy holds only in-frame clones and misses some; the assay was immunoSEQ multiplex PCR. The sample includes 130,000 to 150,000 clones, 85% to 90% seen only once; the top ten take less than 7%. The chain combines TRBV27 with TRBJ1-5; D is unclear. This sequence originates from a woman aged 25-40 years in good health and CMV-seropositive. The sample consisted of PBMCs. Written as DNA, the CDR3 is TGTGCCAGCAGTACGGGTCTTTCTCAGCCCCAGCATTTT. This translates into CASSTGLSQPQHF.